These 22 T cell receptor beta chains were sequenced from one sample in a study of T cell responses to AZD1222 COVID-19 vaccine (dated by TCRdb to the early 2020s). The time point label for this specimen denotes: baseline before first vaccination. The library was made by the immunoSEQ multiplex PCR assay. Drawn from immuneACCESS, this table holds only the in-frame rearrangements with V and J called that TCRdb kept. Clones are partly lost; checked studies trace under half to an unresolved V gene and leave the rest unexplained. For this sample there are about 180,000 clones; less than 90% appear just once. The ten largest clones capture 1.5% to 2% of the sample. The material sequenced was peripheral blood, taken on day 0 of AZD1222 vaccination. The receptors shown here come from an adult in good health.

The chain uses TRBV5-1 and TRBJ1-3, with 8 bases that match TRBD1. CDR1 is SGHRS and CDR2 is YFSETQ in the germline V gene. The CDR3 is made up of 16 amino acids. V lost 4 bases, J lost 1 base, and 7 bases stayed unmatched. Here the CDR3 DNA reads TGCGCCAGCAGCACGGGACAGGAGTCGTCTGGAAACACCATATATTTT. This encodes CASSTGQESSGNTIYF. Based on the CDR3 plus reference TRBV5-1 and TRBJ1-3, the full variable domain is KAGVTQTPRYLIKTRGQQVTLSCSPISGHRSVSWYQQTPGQGLQFLFEYFSETQRNKGNFPGRFSGRQFSNSRSEMNVSTLELGDSALYLCASSTGQESSGNTIYFGEGSWLTVV.

This clone was found once. The J gene is TRBJ1-3, the V gene TRBV7-2; D gene unclear. Germline V gene lookup returns CDR1 SGHTA and CDR2 FQGNSA. V lost 2 bases to trimming and J lost 0 bases, with 14 bases between them. This CDR3 contains 17 residues. CDR3 residues: CASSLTVLGGSGNTIYF. The CDR3 DNA sequence: TGTGCCAGCAGCTTAACGGTCCTTGGAGGCTCTGGAAACACCATATATTTT.

The chain couples TRBV28 to TRBJ1-1; no clear D gene. V dropped 7 bases and J dropped 7 bases, with 10 bases sitting between them. Germline assignment: CDR1 MDHEN and CDR2 SYDVKM. The CDR3 is 11 amino acids. The CDR3 spells CASTRHIEAFF. The DNA for the CDR3 is TGTGCCAGCACCCGCCACATTGAAGCTTTCTTT.

The rearrangement uses TRBV4-3 and TRBJ2-3, with 13 nucleotides matching TRBD2. This CDR3 is 18 amino acids long. Trimming took 0 bases from V and 5 from J; bases not matched to a gene: 8. CDR1 and CDR2 (germline): LGHNA, YSLEER. The CDR3 protein is CASSQDQPGLAGRDTQYF. The CDR3 DNA is TGCGCCAGCAGCCAAGATCAGCCGGGACTAGCGGGGCGAGATACGCAGTATTTT.

The chain is built from TRBV7-2 and TRBJ2-5, with no clear D. The ends were cut back, 3 bases at V and 1 base at J, with 6 bases in the middle. The germline V gene has CDR1 SGHTA and CDR2 FQGNSA. The CDR3 is 13 amino acids. The CDR3 reads CASSFTVQETQYF. The CDR3, as DNA: TGTGCCAGCAGCTTCACAGTCCAAGAGACCCAGTACTTC.

The V call is TRBV25-1, the J call TRBJ1-6; D not resolved. This CDR3 has 14 amino acids. V dropped 7 bases and J dropped 6 bases, with 13 bases sitting between them. Looked up from germline, CDR1 is MGHDK and CDR2 is SYGVNS. The CDR3 is CASKADGVNSPLHF. The CDR3 DNA sequence: TGTGCCAGCAAAGCGGACGGGGTTAATTCACCCCTCCACTTT.

The chain joins TRBV6-6 to TRBJ1-1; D not resolved. Trimming took off 6 bases at V and 3 bases at J, with 17 bases between the two ends. The CDR3 sequence is 15 residues long. CDR1 is MNHNY, CDR2 SVGAGI, per germline (reference sequence). Written as DNA, the CDR3 is TGTGCCAGCAGAATACGGGGTTCCGGCGACACTGAAGCTTTCTTT. As protein: CASRIRGSGDTEAFF.

The chain recombines TRBV10-3 with TRBJ2-1; TRBD1 is a possible D gene (5 bases). The V end was cut by 0 bases, the J end by 15 bases, with 15 bases between. CDR1 and CDR2 from the germline V gene are ENHRY and SYGVKD. This CDR3 spans 13 amino acids. CDR3 coding DNA: TGTGCCATCAGTGAGTCCGACAGCCTCCCAGGGTTCTTC. Translated: CAISESDSLPGFF.

The rearrangement joins TRBV19 to TRBJ1-2; TRBD1 might be the D (6 bases). Trimming shortened V by 2 bases and J by 8 bases, and 18 bases separated the two germline ends. The CDR3 extends over 15 amino acids. Looked up from germline, CDR1 is LNHDA and CDR2 is SQIVND (reference sequence). CDR3: CASSIYPGAQYGYTF. In nucleotides, the CDR3 is TGTGCCAGTAGTATATATCCGGGGGCGCAATACGGCTACACCTTC.

J is TRBJ1-3 and V is TRBV3-1 (or the pseudogene TRBV3-2); D uncertain. The CDR3 spans 16 residues. The V gene's germline CDR1 is LGHDT and CDR2 YNNKEL (reference sequence). Trimming took off 4 bases at V and 1 base at J, with 14 bases between the two ends. This CDR3 is CASSLIVGNSGNTIYF. Written as DNA, the CDR3 is TGTGCCAGCAGCCTAATAGTCGGGAATTCTGGAAACACCATATATTTT.

The gene calls are TRBV4-2 and TRBJ1-5, with 11 nucleotides matching TRBD1. CDR1 is LGHNA, CDR2 YNFKEQ, per germline. Trimming removed 1 base from V and 3 bases from J; junction bases left unmatched: 5. The CDR3 covers 17 residues. The CDR3 sequence is CASSQGTGGSLNQPQHF. CDR3 nucleotide sequence: TGTGCCAGCAGCCAAGGGACAGGGGGCTCACTCAATCAGCCCCAGCATTTT.

The J gene is TRBJ1-4, the V gene TRBV5-1; D is possibly TRBD1 (5 bases). CDR1 and CDR2 from the germline V gene are SGHRS and YFSETQ. The CDR3 spans 14 residues. Trimming left V 1 base short and J 4 bases short, with 8 bases between. The CDR3 protein is CASSLSGGNEKLFF. The CDR3 DNA follows: TGCGCCAGCAGCTTGTCCGGGGGTAATGAAAAACTGTTTTTT. Drawing the rest from reference TRBV5-1 and TRBJ1-4, the complete variable domain is KAGVTQTPRYLIKTRGQQVTLSCSPISGHRSVSWYQQTPGQGLQFLFEYFSETQRNKGNFPGRFSGRQFSNSRSEMNVSTLELGDSALYLCASSLSGGNEKLFFGSGTQLSVL.

V is TRBV15 and J is TRBJ2-1; no clear D. V lost 2 bases and J 4 bases, leaving 9 bases between the germline ends. The CDR3 covers 14 residues. The germline gives CDR1 LNHNV, CDR2 YYDKDF (reference sequence). The CDR3 sequence: CATSRQSQYNEQFF. The CDR3 bases are TGTGCCACCAGCAGACAATCCCAGTACAATGAGCAGTTCTTC.

Only a few counts were recorded for this clone. The chain joins TRBV30 to TRBJ1-3; D is uncertain. V was pared by 2 bases and J by 0 bases, with 2 bases between. Germline V lookup: CDR1 GTSNPN, CDR2 SVGIG (reference sequence). This CDR3 region has 12 residues. The CDR3 loop is CAWSTSGNTIYF. The CDR3 DNA follows: TGTGCCTGGAGTACCTCTGGAAACACCATATATTTT.

This clone was detected once. V gene TRBV6-5 combines with J gene TRBJ2-4; possible D gene TRBD1, 5 bases. The germline CDR1 and CDR2 sequences are MNHEY and SVGAGI. The CDR3 contains 12 residues. V was shortened by 6 bases and J by 6 bases, with 9 bases between the two germline ends. For the CDR3, the DNA is TGTGCCAGCAGGGTGACAGCAAACATTCAGTACTTC. This gives the protein CASRVTANIQYF.

The gene calls are TRBV7-9 and TRBJ1-4; possibly TRBD1 for D (5 bases). Trimming removed 5 bases at V and 4 bases at J, with 14 bases between. Germline V gene sequence: CDR1 SEHNR, CDR2 FQNEAQ (reference sequence). The CDR3 loop spans 15 amino acids. Here the CDR3 DNA reads TGTGCCAGCAGCATTAGGGGCGCGGATAATGAAAAACTGTTTTTT. It specifies CASSIRGADNEKLFF.

The genes are TRBV5-1 and TRBJ1-2; TRBD1 matches 7 bases. The ends lost 4 bases at V and 3 bases at J; junction bases unmatched: 6. The CDR3 totals 14 residues. Per the germline V gene, CDR1 is SGHRS and CDR2 is YFSETQ. CDR3 sequence (DNA): TGCGCCAGCAGCCCGATCGACAGGGACTATGGCTACACCTTC. It codes for CASSPIDRDYGYTF. The whole variable domain, filled in from reference TRBV5-1 and TRBJ1-2, reads KAGVTQTPRYLIKTRGQQVTLSCSPISGHRSVSWYQQTPGQGLQFLFEYFSETQRNKGNFPGRFSGRQFSNSRSEMNVSTLELGDSALYLCASSPIDRDYGYTFGSGTRLTVV.

The chain recombines TRBV7-9 with TRBJ2-7, with 7 positions matching TRBD1. The CDR3 extends over 14 amino acids. Per germline, CDR1 SEHNR and CDR2 FQNEAQ (reference sequence). The V and J ends lost 4 bases and 1 base, in that order; junction bases with no gene match: 4. The CDR3 reads CASSSNRGSYEQYF. CDR3 DNA: TGTGCCAGCAGCTCAAACAGGGGTTCCTACGAGCAGTACTTC.

V usage is TRBV9 and J usage is TRBJ2-2; TRBD1 aligns across 7 bases. V lost 0 bases to trimming and J lost 1 base; unmatched junction nucleotides: 6. Germline assignment: CDR1 SGDLS and CDR2 YYNGEE. This CDR3 contains 17 residues. In DNA form, the CDR3 reads TGTGCCAGCAGCGTAGGTGGGAGACAGGGGAACACCGGGGAGCTGTTTTTT. Translating it yields CASSVGGRQGNTGELFF.

The chain recombines TRBV10-3 with TRBJ1-6, with D perhaps matching TRBD1 (6 bases). The CDR3 length is 16 residues. With 6 bases removed from V and 6 bases from J, the gap between germline ends came to 18 bases. The germline V gene has CDR1 ENHRY and CDR2 SYGVKD. CDR3 sequence (DNA): TGTGCCATCAGCGCCTCAGCACAGGGTAGTAATTCACCCCTCCACTTT. Amino acid sequence: CAISASAQGSNSPLHF.

J is TRBJ1-1 and V is TRBV6-5; D may be TRBD1 (5 bases). Trimming stripped 2 bases from V and 0 bases from J, with 10 bases between. The CDR3 spans 15 residues. The germline CDR1 and CDR2 sequences are MNHEY and SVGAGI. This CDR3 reads CASSYGGAMNTEAFF. CDR3 sequence (DNA): TGTGCCAGCAGTTACGGAGGGGCGATGAACACTGAAGCTTTCTTT.

CDR3 in amino acids: CAWSVGAYEQYF. In DNA, the CDR3 is TGTGCCTGGAGTGTCGGTGCCTACGAGCAGTACTTC. The chain joins TRBV30 to TRBJ2-7; D gene uncertain. The CDR3 loop spans 12 amino acids. Germline-derived CDR1 and CDR2 are GTSNPN and SVGIG (reference sequence). V lost 0 bases and J 2 bases, leaving 5 bases between the germline ends.